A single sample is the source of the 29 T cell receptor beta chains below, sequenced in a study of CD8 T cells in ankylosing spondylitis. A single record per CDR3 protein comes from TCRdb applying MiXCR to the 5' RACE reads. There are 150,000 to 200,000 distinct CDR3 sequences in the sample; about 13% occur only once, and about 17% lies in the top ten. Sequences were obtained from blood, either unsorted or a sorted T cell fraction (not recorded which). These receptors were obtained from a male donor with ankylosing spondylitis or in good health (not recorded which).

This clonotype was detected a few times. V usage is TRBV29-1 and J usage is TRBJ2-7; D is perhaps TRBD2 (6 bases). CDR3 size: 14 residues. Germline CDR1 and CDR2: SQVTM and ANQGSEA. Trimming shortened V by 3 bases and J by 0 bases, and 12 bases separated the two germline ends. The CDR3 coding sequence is TGCAGCGTTGAGGAGGGACGGAGCTCCTACGAGCAGTACTTC. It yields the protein CSVEEGRSSYEQYF.

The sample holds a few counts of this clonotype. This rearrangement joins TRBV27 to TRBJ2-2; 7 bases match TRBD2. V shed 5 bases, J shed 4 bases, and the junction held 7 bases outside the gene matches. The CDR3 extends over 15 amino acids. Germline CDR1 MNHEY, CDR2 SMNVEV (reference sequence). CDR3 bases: TGTGCCAGCAGTCCTCTGGGAGGGACCACCGGGGAGCTGTTTTTT. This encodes CASSPLGGTTGELFF.

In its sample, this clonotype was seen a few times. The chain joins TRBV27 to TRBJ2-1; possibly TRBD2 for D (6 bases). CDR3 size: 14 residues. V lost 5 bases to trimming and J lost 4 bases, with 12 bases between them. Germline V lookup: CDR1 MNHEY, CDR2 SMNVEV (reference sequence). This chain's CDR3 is CASSAGLAYNEQFF. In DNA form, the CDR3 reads TGTGCCAGCAGTGCGGGACTCGCATACAATGAGCAGTTCTTC.

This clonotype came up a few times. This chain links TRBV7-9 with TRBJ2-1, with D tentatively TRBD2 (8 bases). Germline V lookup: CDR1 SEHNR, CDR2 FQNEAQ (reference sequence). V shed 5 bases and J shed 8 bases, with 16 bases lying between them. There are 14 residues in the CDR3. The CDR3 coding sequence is TGTGCCAGCAGCCCAGGGGGTAGCGGGGATGAGCAGTTCTTC. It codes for CASSPGGSGDEQFF.

The CDR3 DNA reads as TGTGCCAGCAGTGAAGCCCAAGCTTTCTTT. This translates into CASSEAQAFF. This chain connects TRBV2 to TRBJ1-1; D is ambiguous. V lost 0 bases and J lost 9, with 2 bases in between. The CDR3 spans 10 residues. Per germline, CDR1 SNHLY and CDR2 FYNNEI.

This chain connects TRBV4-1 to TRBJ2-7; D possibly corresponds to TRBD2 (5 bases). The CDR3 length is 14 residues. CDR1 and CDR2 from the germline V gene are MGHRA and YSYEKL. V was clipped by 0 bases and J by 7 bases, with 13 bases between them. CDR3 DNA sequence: TGCGCCAGCAGCCAAGAACGGGGTGAGGGAGAGCAGTACTTC. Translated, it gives CASSQERGEGEQYF.

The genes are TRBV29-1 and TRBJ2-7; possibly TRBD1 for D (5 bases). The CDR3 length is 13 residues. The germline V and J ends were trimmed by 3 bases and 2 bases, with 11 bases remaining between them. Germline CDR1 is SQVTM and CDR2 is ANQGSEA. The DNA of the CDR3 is TGCAGCGTTGATGGGCAGGACACCTACGAGCAGTACTTC. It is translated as CSVDGQDTYEQYF.

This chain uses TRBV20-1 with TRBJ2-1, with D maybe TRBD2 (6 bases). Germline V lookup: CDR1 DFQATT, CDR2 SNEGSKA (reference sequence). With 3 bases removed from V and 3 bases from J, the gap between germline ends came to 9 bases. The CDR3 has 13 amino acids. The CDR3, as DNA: TGCAGTGCTAGGGTAGCGGACTACAATGAGCAGTTCTTC. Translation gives CSARVADYNEQFF.

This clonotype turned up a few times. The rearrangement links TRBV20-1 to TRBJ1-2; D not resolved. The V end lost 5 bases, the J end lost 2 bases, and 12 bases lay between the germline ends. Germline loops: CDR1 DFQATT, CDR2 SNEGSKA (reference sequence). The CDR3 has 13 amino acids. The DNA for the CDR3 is TGCAGTGCTTGGCCCAGAGACAACTATGGCTACACCTTC. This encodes CSAWPRDNYGYTF.

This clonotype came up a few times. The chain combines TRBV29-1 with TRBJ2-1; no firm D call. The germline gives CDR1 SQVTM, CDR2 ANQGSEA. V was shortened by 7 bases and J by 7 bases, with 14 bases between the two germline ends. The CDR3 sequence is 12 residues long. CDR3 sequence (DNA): TGCAGCGCCCAAGGCCAGGCGAATGAGCAGTTCTTC. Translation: CSAQGQANEQFF.

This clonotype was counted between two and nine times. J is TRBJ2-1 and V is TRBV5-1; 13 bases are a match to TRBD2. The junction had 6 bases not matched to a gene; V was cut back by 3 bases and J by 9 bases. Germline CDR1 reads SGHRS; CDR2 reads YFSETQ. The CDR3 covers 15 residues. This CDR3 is CASSYTSGRASEQFF. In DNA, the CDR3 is TGCGCCAGCAGCTACACTAGCGGGAGGGCCAGTGAGCAGTTCTTC.

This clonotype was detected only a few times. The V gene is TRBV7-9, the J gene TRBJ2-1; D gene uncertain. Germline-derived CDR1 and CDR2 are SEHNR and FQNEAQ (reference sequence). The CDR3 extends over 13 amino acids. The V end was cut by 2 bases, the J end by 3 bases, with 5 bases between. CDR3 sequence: CASSLKRYNEQFF. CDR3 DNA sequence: TGTGCCAGCAGCTTAAAGCGCTACAATGAGCAGTTCTTC.

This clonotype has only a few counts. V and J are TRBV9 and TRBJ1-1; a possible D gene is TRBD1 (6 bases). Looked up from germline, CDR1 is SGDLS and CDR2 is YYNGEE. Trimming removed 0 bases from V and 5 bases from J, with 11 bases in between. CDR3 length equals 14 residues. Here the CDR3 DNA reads TGTGCCAGCAGCGTAGGTGTAGGGGGTACTGAAGCTTTCTTT. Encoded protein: CASSVGVGGTEAFF.

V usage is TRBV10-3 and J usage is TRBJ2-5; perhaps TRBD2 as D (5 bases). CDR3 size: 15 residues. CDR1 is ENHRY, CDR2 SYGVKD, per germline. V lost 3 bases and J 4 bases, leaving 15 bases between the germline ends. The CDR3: CAISDPPAEGETQYF. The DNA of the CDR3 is TGTGCCATCAGTGATCCGCCGGCCGAGGGAGAGACCCAGTACTTC.

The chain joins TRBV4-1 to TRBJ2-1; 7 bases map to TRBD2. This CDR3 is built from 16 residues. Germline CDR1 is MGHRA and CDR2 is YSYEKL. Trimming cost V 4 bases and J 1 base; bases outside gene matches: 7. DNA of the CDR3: TGCGCCAGCAGCCTCCCGGGCGGGAGTTCCTACAATGAGCAGTTCTTC. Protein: CASSLPGGSSYNEQFF.

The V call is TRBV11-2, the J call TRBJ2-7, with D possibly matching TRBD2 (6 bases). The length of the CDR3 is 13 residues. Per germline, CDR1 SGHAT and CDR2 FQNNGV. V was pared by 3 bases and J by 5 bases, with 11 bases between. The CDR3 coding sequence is TGTGCCAGCAGCTTGGGGGGTATAAACGAGCAGTACTTC. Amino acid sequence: CASSLGGINEQYF.

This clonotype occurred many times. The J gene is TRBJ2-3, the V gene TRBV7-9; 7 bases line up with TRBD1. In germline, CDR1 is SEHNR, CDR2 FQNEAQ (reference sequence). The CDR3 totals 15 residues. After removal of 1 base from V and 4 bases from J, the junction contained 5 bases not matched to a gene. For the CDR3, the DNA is TGTGCCAGCAGCTTAGGCGGACAGGCCTCAGATACGCAGTATTTT. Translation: CASSLGGQASDTQYF.

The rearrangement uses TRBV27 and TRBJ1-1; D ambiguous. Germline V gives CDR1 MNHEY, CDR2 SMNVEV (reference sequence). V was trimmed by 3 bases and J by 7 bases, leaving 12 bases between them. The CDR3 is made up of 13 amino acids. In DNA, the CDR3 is TGTGCCAGCAGTTTGCGGGGAGCCAATGAAGCTTTCTTT. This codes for CASSLRGANEAFF.

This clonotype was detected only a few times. CDR3: CSVEGGRNNAGELFF. CDR3 coding DNA: TGCAGCGTTGAAGGCGGCAGGAATAACGCCGGGGAGCTGTTTTTT. The chain carries TRBV29-1 and TRBJ2-2, with D unresolved. Germline values: CDR1 SQVTM, CDR2 ANQGSEA. Trimming cost V 1 base and J 6 bases, with 15 bases left between them. This CDR3 contains 15 residues.

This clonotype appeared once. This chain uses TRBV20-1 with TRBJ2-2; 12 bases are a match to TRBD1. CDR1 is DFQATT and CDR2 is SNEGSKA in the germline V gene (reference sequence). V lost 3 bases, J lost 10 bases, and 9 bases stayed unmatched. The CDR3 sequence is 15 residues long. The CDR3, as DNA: TGCAGTGCTAGGGGACAGGGGGCTGTTTATGAGGAGCTGTTTTTT. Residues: CSARGQGAVYEELFF.

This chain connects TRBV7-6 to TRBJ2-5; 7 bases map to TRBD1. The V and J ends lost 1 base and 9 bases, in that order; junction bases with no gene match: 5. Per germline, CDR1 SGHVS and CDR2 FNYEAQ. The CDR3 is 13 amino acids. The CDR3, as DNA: TGTGCCAGCAGCTTAGGGGTAGGGGGCCCCCAGTACTTC. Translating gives CASSLGVGGPQYF.

This chain's CDR3 is CAIGVAYEQYF. The CDR3 DNA is TGTGCCATCGGGGTTGCCTACGAGCAGTACTTC. The chain carries TRBV6-1 and TRBJ2-7; maybe TRBD2 (5 bases). This CDR3 has 11 amino acids. Germline assignment: CDR1 MNHNS and CDR2 SASEGT. Trimming took 10 bases from V and 2 from J, leaving 9 bases between them.

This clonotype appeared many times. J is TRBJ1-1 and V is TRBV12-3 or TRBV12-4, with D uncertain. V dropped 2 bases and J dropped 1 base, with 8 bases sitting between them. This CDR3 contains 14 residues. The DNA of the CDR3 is TGTGCCAGCAGTTTAAACGGCGGGAACACTGAAGCTTTCTTT. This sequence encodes CASSLNGGNTEAFF.

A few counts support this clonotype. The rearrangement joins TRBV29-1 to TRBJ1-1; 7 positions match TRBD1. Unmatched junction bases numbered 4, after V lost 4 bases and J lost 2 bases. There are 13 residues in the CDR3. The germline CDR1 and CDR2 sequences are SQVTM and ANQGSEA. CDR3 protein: CSVGDRDNTEAFF. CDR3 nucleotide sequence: TGCAGCGTTGGGGACAGAGACAACACTGAAGCTTTCTTT.

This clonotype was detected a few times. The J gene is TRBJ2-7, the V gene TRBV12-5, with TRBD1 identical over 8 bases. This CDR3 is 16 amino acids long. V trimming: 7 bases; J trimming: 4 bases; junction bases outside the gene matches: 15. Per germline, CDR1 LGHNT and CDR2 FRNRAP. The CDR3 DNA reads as TGTGCTAGTGCCCCGGACCGTGGACAGGGCCCATACGAGCAGTACTTC. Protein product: CASAPDRGQGPYEQYF.

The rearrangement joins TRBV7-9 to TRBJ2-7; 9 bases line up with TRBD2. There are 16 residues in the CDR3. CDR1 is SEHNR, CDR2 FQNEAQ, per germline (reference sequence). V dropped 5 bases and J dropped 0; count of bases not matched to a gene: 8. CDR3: CASSPILAGISYEQYF. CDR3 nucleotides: TGTGCCAGCAGCCCGATCCTAGCGGGGATCTCCTACGAGCAGTACTTC.

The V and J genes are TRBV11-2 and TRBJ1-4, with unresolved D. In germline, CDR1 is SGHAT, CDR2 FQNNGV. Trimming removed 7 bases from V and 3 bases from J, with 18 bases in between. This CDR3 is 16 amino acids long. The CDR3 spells CASTAYARSPNEKLFF. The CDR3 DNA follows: TGTGCCAGCACCGCCTATGCCAGGAGTCCTAATGAAAAACTGTTTTTT.

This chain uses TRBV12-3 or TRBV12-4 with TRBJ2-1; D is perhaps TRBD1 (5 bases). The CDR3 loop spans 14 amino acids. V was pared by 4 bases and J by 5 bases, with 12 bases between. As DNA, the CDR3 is TGTGCCAGCAGTTCGGTCCAGGGCCACAATGAGCAGTTCTTC. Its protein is CASSSVQGHNEQFF.

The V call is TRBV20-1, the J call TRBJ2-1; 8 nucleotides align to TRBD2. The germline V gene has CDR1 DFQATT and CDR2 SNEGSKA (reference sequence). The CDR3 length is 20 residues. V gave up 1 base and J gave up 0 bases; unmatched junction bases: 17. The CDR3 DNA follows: TGCAGTGCTAGAGCTCGAGGGGGGCGGGAGGCCCAATTCTCCTACAATGAGCAGTTCTTC. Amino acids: CSARARGGREAQFSYNEQFF.